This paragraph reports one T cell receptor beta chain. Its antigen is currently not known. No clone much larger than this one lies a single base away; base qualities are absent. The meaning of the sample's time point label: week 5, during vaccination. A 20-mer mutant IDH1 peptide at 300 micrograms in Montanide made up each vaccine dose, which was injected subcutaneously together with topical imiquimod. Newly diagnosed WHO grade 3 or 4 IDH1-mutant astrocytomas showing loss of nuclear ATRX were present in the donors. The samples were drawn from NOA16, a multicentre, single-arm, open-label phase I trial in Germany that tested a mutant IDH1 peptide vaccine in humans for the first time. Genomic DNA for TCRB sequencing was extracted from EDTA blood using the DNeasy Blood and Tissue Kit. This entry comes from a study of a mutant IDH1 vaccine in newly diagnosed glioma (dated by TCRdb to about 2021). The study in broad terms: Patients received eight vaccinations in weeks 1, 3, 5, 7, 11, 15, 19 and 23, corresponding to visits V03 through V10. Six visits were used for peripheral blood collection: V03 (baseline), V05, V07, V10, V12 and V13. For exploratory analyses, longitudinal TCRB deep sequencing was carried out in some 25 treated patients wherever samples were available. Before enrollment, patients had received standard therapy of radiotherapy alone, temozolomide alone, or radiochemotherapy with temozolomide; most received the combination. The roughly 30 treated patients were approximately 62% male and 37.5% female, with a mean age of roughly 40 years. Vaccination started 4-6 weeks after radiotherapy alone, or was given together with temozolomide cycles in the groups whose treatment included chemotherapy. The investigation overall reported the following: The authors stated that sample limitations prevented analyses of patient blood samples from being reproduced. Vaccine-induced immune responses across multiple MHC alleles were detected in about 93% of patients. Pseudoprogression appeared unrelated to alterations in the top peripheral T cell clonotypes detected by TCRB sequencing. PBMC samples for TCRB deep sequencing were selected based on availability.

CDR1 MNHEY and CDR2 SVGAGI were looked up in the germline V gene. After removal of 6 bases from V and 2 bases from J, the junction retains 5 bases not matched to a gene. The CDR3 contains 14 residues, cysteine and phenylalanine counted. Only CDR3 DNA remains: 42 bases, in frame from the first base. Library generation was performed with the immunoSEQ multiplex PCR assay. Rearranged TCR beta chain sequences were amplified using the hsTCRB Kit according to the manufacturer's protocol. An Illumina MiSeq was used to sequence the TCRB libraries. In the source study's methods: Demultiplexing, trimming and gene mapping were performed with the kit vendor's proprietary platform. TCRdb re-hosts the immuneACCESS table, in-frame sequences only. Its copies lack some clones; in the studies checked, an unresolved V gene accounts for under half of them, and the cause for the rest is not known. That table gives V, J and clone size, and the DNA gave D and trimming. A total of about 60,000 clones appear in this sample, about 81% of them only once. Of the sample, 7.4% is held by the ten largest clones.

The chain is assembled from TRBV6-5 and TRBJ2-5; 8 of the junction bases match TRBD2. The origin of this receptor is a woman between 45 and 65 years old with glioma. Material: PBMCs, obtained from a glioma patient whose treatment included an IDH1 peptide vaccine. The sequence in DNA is TGTGCCAGCAGCGCGGGGGGCCCTCAAGAGACCCAGTACTTC. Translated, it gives CASSAGGPQETQYF.